Here is one TCR beta chain with its context. Germline loops: CDR1 KGHSH, CDR2 LQKENI. This CDR3 region has 16 residues. V shed 0 bases and J 4 bases; nucleotides not matched to a gene: 3. In the original analysis: The assay estimated nucleated cells by amplifying reference gene primers. Clones were read by immunoSEQ multiplex PCR, and TCRdb kept only the in-frame ones, dropping some. That table is the source of V, J and clone size, and D and trimming were worked out from the DNA. The repertoire consists of 100,000 or so clones, with roughly nine tenths occurring once and the leading ten covering approximately 31%. This sample is part of a study of blood T cell repertoires in COVID-19. About the research overall: The United States, Italy and Spain provided the acute and convalescent COVID-19 samples. In each case, the material was cDNA or gDNA derived from T cells, B-cell-depleted T cells, or PBMCs.

Sample: peripheral blood. V usage is TRBV18 and J usage is TRBJ2-2; 9 positions match TRBD1. This receptor was obtained from a woman of 80 years or more with acute or convalescent COVID-19. CDR3 in amino acids: CASSPPGQGSTGELFF. As DNA, the CDR3 is TGTGCCAGCTCACCACCGGGACAGGGCTCCACCGGGGAGCTGTTTTTT.